A selection of T cell receptor beta chains follows, all from one sample in a study of blood T cell repertoires in COVID-19. Assay: immunoSEQ multiplex PCR; the TCRdb copy retains only in-frame clones and omits some. In the table there are 70,000 to 80,000 clones, roughly nine tenths of which are singletons. Sequenced: peripheral blood. The source is an elderly man in a cohort sampled during active COVID-19. The CDR3 runs from the conserved cysteine through the conserved F or W. A D gene is named only where the DNA matches it firmly. Clone size is not always given. Where it is, it says once, few, many or a class for expanded clones.

j_call v_call clone_size d_call cdr3_nt cdr3_aa
TRBJ1-6 TRBV7-9 . TRBD1 TGTGCCAGCAGCTCGCCGGACAGGGATAATTCACCCCTCCACTTT CASSSPDRDNSPLHF
TRBJ1-4 TRBV7-9 . . TGTGCCAGCAGCTCATTTGGCCAGGGTGAAAAACTGTTTTTT CASSSFGQGEKLFF
TRBJ2-2 TRBV25-1 . . TGTGCCAGCGATAGCAGGGGTAGTCTACCGGAGAACACCGGGGAGCTGTTTTTT CASDSRGSLPENTGELFF
TRBJ1-1 TRBV7-9 . . TGTGCCAGCAGCTTAGGCCAGCGCACTGAAGCTTTCTTT CASSLGQRTEAFF
TRBJ2-7 TRBV7-3 . . TGTGCCAGCAGCTTAGTTCCAGGGAACTACGAGCAGTACTTC CASSLVPGNYEQYF
TRBJ1-3 TRBV6-6 once . TGTGCCAGCAGTTTAGGGACAAACTCTGGAAACACCATATATTTT CASSLGTNSGNTIYF
TRBJ2-3 TRBV5-6 . TRBD2 TGTGCCAGCAGCCGACTACTAGCGGGGGCAGATACGCAGTATTTT CASSRLLAGADTQYF
TRBJ2-1 TRBV4-3 . TRBD1 TGCGCCAGCAGCCAAGGGTCGGGGACAGGGTCCAATGAGCAGTTCTTC CASSQGSGTGSNEQFF
TRBJ1-2 TRBV14 . . TGTGCCAGCAGCCAAACGAAGACAGGAACTTTTAACTATGGCTACACCTTC CASSQTKTGTFNYGYTF
TRBJ2-5 TRBV3-1/TRBV3-2 . . TGTGCCAGCAGCCAAGCGGGGGAGACCCAGTACTTC CASSQAGETQYF
TRBJ2-2 TRBV11-2 . TRBD2 TGTGCCAGCAGTTATTCGCTTAGCGGGGGGGCTCCCGGGGAGCTGTTTTTT CASSYSLSGGAPGELFF
TRBJ1-4 TRBV5-1 . . TGCGCCAGCAGCGCCCTTGACAGAGCAACTAATGAAAAACTGTTTTTT CASSALDRATNEKLFF
TRBJ1-1 TRBV11-2 . . TGTGCCAGCAGCTTAGTTACCGTGGGGAGAGGGAACACTGAAGCTTTCTTT CASSLVTVGRGNTEAFF
TRBJ2-7 TRBV7-2 . . TGTGCCAGCAGCTTTAGGGGCTCCTACGAGCAGTACTTC CASSFRGSYEQYF
TRBJ1-2 TRBV5-1 . TRBD1 TGCGCCAGCAGCGTAGGGACAGGATACTATGGCTACACCTTC CASSVGTGYYGYTF
TRBJ2-3 TRBV6-1 . TRBD2 TGTGCCAGCAGTGAAGGTCTAGCGGGAGTCTTCACAGATACGCAGTATTTT CASSEGLAGVFTDTQYF
TRBJ1-2 TRBV7-9 . . TGTGCCAGCAGCTTAGACTACAGGGAGGGGACCTATGGCTACACCTTC CASSLDYREGTYGYTF
TRBJ2-1 TRBV5-1 . . TGCGCCAGCAGCTTGGCAACTGACTACAATGAGCAGTTCTTC CASSLATDYNEQFF
TRBJ2-1 TRBV18 . TRBD1 TGTGCCAGCTCACCACCCACAGGGGGTAGGAATGAGCAGTTCTTC CASSPPTGGRNEQFF
TRBJ1-2 TRBV15 once . TGTGCCACCAGCAGAGACGGAGGTTACTATGGCTACACCTTC CATSRDGGYYGYTF
TRBJ2-1 TRBV9 . . TGTGCCAGCACCGAATCCGCGGGCTCCTACAATGAGCAGTTCTTC CASTESAGSYNEQFF
TRBJ2-5 TRBV2 . TRBD1 TGTGCCAGCAGTAAGGACAGGGAGACCCAGTACTTC CASSKDRETQYF